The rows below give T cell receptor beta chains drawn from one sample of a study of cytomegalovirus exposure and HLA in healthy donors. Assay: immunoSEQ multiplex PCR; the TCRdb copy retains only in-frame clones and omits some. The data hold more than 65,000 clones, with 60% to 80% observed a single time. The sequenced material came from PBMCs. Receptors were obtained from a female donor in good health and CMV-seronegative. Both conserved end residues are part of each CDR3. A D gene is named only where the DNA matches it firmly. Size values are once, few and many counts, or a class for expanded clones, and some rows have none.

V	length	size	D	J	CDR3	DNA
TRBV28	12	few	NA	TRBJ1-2	CASLLPPLGYTF	TGTGCCAGCCTCCTCCCCCCCCTTGGCTACACCTTC
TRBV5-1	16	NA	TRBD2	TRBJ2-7	CASSLGAGPSSYEQYF	TGCGCCAGCAGCTTGGGAGCGGGGCCGAGCTCCTACGAGCAGTACTTC
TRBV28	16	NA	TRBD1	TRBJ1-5	CASSLWQGAGNQPQHF	TGTGCCAGCAGTTTATGGCAGGGGGCGGGCAATCAGCCCCAGCATTTT
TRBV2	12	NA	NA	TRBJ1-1	CASRSDTLEAFF	TGTGCCAGCAGATCAGACACCCTAGAAGCTTTCTTT
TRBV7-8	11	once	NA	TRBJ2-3	CASSSADTQYF	TGTGCCAGCAGCAGCGCAGATACGCAGTATTTT
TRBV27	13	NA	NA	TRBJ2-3	CASSLTWTDTQYF	TGTGCCAGCAGTTTAACATGGACAGATACGCAGTATTTT
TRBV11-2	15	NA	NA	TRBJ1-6	CASSPVRGRNSPLHF	TGTGCCAGCAGCCCGGTAAGGGGAAGGAATTCACCCCTCCACTTT
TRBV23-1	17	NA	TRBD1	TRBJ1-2	CASSQNRDSYSNYGYTF	TGCGCCAGCAGTCAAAACCGGGACAGCTACTCGAACTATGGCTACACCTTC
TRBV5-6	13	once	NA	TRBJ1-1	CASSLRRLAEAFF	TGTGCCAGCAGCTTGAGGAGGCTGGCTGAAGCTTTCTTT
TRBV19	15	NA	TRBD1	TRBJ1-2	CASSIRDRPNYGYTF	TGTGCCAGTAGTATAAGGGACAGACCTAACTATGGCTACACCTTC
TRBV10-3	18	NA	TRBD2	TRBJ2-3	CAIRPGLAGRTGTDTQYF	TGTGCCATCAGACCAGGACTAGCGGGAAGGACGGGCACAGATACGCAGTATTTT
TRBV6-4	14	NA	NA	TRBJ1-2	CASSDSYGDYGYTF	TGTGCCAGCAGTGACTCGTACGGAGACTATGGCTACACCTTC
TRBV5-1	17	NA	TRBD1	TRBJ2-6	CASSPRDRPSGANVLTF	TGCGCCAGCAGCCCCCGGGACAGGCCCTCTGGGGCCAACGTCCTGACTTTC
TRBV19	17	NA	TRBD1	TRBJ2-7	CASSEPRPDRDLNEQYF	TGTGCCAGTAGTGAACCGAGACCGGACAGGGACCTCAACGAGCAGTACTTC
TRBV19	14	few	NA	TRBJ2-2	CASTRDIQPGELFF	TGTGCCAGTACTCGGGACATACAACCCGGGGAGCTGTTTTTT
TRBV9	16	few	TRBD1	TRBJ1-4	CASSIGQGATNEKLFF	TGTGCCAGCAGCATTGGACAGGGCGCAACTAATGAAAAACTGTTTTTT
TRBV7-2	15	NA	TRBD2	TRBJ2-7	CASSPVAGGTYEQYF	TGTGCCAGCAGTCCTGTAGCGGGGGGGACCTACGAGCAGTACTTC
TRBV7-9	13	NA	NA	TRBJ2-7	CASSQSARGEQYF	TGTGCCAGCAGCCAGAGCGCACGAGGAGAGCAGTACTTC
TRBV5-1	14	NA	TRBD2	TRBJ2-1	CASSLGLAGSEQFF	TGCGCCAGCAGCCTTGGGCTAGCGGGCAGCGAGCAGTTCTTC
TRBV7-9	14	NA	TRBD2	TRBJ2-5	CASSLAGGTETQYF	TGTGCCAGCAGCTTAGCGGGGGGGACGGAGACCCAGTACTTC
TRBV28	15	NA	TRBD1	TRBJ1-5	CASSPTGGSNQPQHF	TGTGCCAGCAGCCCGACAGGGGGAAGCAATCAGCCCCAGCATTTT
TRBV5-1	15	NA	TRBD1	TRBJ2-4	CASSLEGQGLNIQYF	TGCGCCAGCAGCTTGGAGGGACAGGGATTAAACATTCAGTACTTC
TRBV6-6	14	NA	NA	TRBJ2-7	CASSSDSLYYEQYF	TGTGCCAGCAGTTCGGACAGTCTATACTACGAGCAGTACTTC
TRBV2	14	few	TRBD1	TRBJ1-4	CASTPGTGDEKLFF	TGTGCCAGCACCCCCGGGACAGGGGATGAAAAACTGTTTTTT
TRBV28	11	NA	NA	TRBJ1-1	CASRRANEAFF	TGTGCCAGCAGGAGGGCTAATGAAGCTTTCTTT
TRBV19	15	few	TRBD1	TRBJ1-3	CASSGQVNSGNTIYF	TGTGCCAGTAGCGGACAGGTTAACTCTGGAAACACCATATATTTT
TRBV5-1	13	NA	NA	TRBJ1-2	CASSLDSRYGYTF	TGCGCCAGCAGCTTAGACAGCCGCTATGGCTACACCTTC
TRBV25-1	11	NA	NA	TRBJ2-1	CASRFSNEQFF	TGTGCCAGCAGGTTTAGCAATGAGCAGTTCTTC
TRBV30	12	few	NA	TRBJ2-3	CAWRDATDTQYF	TGTGCCTGGAGAGATGCGACAGATACGCAGTATTTT
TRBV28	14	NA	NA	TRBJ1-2	CASRLPGGQYGYTF	TGTGCCAGCAGACTCCCCGGGGGGCAATATGGCTACACCTTC
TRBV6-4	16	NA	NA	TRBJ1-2	CASSDSSLGRHYGYTF	TGTGCCAGCAGTGACTCGAGCTTGGGCAGGCACTATGGCTACACCTTC
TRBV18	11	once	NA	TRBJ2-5	CASSGRETQYF	TGTGCCAGCTCGGGGCGGGAGACCCAGTACTTC
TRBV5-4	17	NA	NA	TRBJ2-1	CASTPKGEGNSYNEQFF	TGTGCCAGCACCCCGAAGGGGGAGGGAAACTCCTACAATGAGCAGTTCTTC
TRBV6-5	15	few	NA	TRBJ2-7	CASSYGGVGSYEQYF	TGTGCCAGCAGTTACGGGGGCGTGGGCTCCTACGAGCAGTACTTC
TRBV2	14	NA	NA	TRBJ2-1	CASKAGAPYNEQFF	TGTGCCAGCAAGGCGGGGGCGCCATACAATGAGCAGTTCTTC
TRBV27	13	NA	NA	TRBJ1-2	CASSFGSSGGYTF	TGTGCCAGCAGTTTCGGCAGCTCAGGCGGCTACACCTTC
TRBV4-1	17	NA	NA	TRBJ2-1	CASSQEQSSSAYNEQFF	TGCGCCAGCAGCCAAGAACAGTCATCTAGCGCCTACAATGAGCAGTTCTTC
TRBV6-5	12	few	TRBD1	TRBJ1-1	CASSYRGQEAFF	TGTGCCAGCAGTTACAGGGGGCAGGAAGCTTTCTTT
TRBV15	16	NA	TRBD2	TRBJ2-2	CATSRGLAGVSGELFF	TGTGCCACCAGCAGAGGACTAGCGGGGGTTTCCGGGGAGCTGTTTTTT
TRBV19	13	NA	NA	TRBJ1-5	CASRDRLNQPQHF	TGTGCCAGCAGAGACAGGCTCAATCAGCCCCAGCATTTT
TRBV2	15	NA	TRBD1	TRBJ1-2	CASSGPGQIFYGYTF	TGTGCCAGCAGTGGACCGGGACAGATATTTTATGGCTACACCTTC
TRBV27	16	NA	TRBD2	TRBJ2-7	CASSLYYPSGNHEQYF	TGTGCCAGCAGTTTATATTATCCTAGCGGGAACCACGAGCAGTACTTC
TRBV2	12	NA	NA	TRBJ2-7	CASSLLRNEQYF	TGTGCCAGCAGTCTACTACGGAACGAGCAGTACTTC
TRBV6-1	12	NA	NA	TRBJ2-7	CASTGMPYEQYF	TGTGCCAGCACAGGGATGCCCTACGAGCAGTACTTC
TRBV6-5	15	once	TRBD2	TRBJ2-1	CASSSGTMTYNEQFF	TGTGCCAGCAGTTCCGGGACTATGACCTACAATGAGCAGTTCTTC
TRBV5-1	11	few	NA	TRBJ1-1	CASLGEGVAFF	TGCGCCAGCTTAGGGGAGGGGGTAGCTTTCTTT
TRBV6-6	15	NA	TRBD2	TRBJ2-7	CASSQPRPGGYEQYF	TGTGCCAGCAGCCAACCCCGACCGGGAGGGTACGAGCAGTACTTC
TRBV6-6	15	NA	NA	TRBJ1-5	CASSYMGASNQPQHF	TGTGCCAGCAGTTATATGGGGGCTAGCAATCAGCCCCAGCATTTT
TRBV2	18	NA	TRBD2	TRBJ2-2	CASTEYLLAGGGTGELFF	TGTGCCAGCACGGAATATCTACTAGCGGGAGGAGGTACCGGGGAGCTGTTTTTT
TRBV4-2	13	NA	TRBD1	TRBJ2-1	CASSPGQNNEQFF	TGTGCCAGCAGCCCGGGACAGAACAATGAGCAGTTCTTC
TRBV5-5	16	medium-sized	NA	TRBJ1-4	CASSLRWTATNEKLFF	TGTGCCAGCAGCTTGAGGTGGACTGCAACTAATGAAAAACTGTTTTTT
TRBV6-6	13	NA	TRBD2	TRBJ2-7	CASSPVGGDEQYF	TGTGCCAGCAGCCCTGTCGGGGGGGACGAGCAGTACTTC
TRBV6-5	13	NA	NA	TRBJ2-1	CASRRGQINEQFF	TGTGCCAGCAGAAGAGGGCAGATTAATGAGCAGTTCTTC
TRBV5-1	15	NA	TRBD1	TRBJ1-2	CASSRGQGALDGYTF	TGCGCCAGCAGCCGTGGACAGGGGGCCTTGGATGGCTACACCTTC
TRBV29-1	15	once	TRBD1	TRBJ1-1	CSAQGPGGVDTEAFF	TGCAGCGCCCAAGGGCCAGGGGGCGTGGACACTGAAGCTTTCTTT
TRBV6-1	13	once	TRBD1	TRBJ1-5	CAGRQGRDQPQHF	TGTGCCGGACGACAGGGGCGAGACCAGCCCCAGCATTTT
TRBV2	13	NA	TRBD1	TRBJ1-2	CASNGRGRVGYTF	TGTGCCAGCAACGGGAGGGGGCGGGTCGGCTACACCTTC
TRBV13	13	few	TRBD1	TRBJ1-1	CASSPTGGTEAFF	TGTGCCAGCAGCCCAACAGGGGGAACTGAAGCTTTCTTT
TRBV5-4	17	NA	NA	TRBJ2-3	CASSHGIGQGATDTQYF	TGTGCCAGCAGCCATGGAATCGGCCAGGGTGCGACAGATACGCAGTATTTT